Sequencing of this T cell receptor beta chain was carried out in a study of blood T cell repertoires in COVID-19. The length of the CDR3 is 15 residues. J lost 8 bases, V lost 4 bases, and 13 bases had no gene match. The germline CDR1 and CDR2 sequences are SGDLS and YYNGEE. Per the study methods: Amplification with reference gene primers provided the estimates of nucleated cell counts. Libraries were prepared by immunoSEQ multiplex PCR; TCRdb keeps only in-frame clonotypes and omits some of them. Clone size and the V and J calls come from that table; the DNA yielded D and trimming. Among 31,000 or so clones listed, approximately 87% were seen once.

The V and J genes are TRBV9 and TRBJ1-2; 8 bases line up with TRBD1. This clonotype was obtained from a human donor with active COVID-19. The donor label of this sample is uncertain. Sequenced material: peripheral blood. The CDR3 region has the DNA TGTGCCAGCAGCCCTCCCAGCGGGACAGGATACGGCTACACCTTC. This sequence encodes CASSPPSGTGYGYTF.